This TCR beta chain was recovered during a study of early T cells in non-severe SARS-CoV-2 infection. Study-level information: Sequencing of unsorted whole blood was done on bulk RNA, leaving chains unpaired. Findings and caveats of the study: Matching results from VDJdb favored anti-spike CD8 responses, leaving private and CD4 specificities undetected.

As part of library construction, unique molecular identifiers were attached to individual cDNA molecules. TCRdb ran MiXCR on the 5' RACE reads and lists one entry per CDR3 protein. This sample has around 57,000 distinct CDR3 sequences, with more than 9% found just once. This CDR3 spans 13 amino acids. V dropped 1 base and J dropped 4 bases, with 11 bases sitting between them. CDR1 is SQVTM, CDR2 ANQGSEA, per germline. Concerning this clonotype: Its antigen is unidentified.

Specimen: whole blood. The TCR originated in an adult who was a healthcare worker with PCR-confirmed SARS-CoV-2 infection or an uninfected control (not recorded which). The gene calls are TRBV29-1 and TRBJ2-7; possibly TRBD1 or TRBD2 for D (6 bases each). CDR3 DNA sequence: TGCAGCGTTGAAGGGAGGGGGATTTACGAGCAGTACTTC. Translating it yields CSVEGRGIYEQYF.